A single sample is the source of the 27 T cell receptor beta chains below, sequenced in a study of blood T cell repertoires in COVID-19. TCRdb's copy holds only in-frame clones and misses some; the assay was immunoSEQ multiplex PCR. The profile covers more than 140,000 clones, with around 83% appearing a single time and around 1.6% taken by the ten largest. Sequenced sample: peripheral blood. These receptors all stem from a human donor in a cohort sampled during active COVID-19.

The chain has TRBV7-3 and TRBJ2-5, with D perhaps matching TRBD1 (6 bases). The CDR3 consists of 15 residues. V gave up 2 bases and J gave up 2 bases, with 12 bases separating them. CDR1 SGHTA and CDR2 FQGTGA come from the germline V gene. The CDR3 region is CASSLLGGWQETQYF. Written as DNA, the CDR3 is TGTGCCAGCAGCTTATTAGGGGGATGGCAAGAGACCCAGTACTTC.

Here the CDR3 DNA reads TGTGCCAGCAGGGGAGGGCAGGGTAGGAGAAATGAGCAGTTCTTC. Translated, it gives CASRGGQGRRNEQFF. This rearrangement joins TRBV2 to TRBJ2-1, with 7 bases identical to TRBD2. V was clipped by 6 bases and J by 7 bases; unmatched bases: 12. The CDR3 totals 15 residues. CDR1 and CDR2 from the germline V gene are SNHLY and FYNNEI.

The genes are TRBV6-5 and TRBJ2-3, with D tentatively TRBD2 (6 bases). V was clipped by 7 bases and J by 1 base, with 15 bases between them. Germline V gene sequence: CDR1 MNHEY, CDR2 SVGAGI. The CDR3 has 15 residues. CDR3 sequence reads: CASTLRGGRTDTQYF. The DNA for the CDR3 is TGTGCCAGCACCCTAAGAGGAGGGCGCACAGATACGCAGTATTTT.

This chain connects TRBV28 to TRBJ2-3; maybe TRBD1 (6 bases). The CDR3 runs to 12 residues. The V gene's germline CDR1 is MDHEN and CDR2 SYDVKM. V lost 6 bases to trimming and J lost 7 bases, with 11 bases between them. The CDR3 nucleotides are TGTGCCAGCAGCCGCAGGGGTAATACGCAGTATTTT. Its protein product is CASSRRGNTQYF.

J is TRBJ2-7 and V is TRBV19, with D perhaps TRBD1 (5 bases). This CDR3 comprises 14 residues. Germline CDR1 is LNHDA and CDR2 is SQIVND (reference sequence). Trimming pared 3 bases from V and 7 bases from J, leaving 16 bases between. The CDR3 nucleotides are TGTGCCAGTAGTATTGTCTCAGGGTTGGAGGAGCAGTACTTC. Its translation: CASSIVSGLEEQYF.

The CDR3 DNA is TGCGCCAGCGGCTTGAGTCTAACGGGGGGGGAGACCCAGTACTTC. Its protein product is CASGLSLTGGETQYF. The rearrangement joins TRBV4-3 to TRBJ2-5; TRBD2 aligns across 8 bases. Losses at the gene ends were 8 bases for V and 5 bases for J; bases not matched to a gene: 13. CDR3 size: 15 residues. CDR1 and CDR2 from the germline V gene are LGHNA and YSLEER.

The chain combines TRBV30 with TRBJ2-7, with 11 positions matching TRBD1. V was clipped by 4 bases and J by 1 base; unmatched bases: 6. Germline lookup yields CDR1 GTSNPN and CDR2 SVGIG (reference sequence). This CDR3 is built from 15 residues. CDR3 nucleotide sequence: TGTGCCTGGACCGTCCGGGACAGGGGGTCCTACGAGCAGTACTTC. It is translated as CAWTVRDRGSYEQYF.

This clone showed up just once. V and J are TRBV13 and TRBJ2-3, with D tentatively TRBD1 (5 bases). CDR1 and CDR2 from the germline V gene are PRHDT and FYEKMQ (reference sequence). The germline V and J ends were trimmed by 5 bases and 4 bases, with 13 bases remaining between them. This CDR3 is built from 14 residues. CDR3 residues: CASSPRTPPDTQYF. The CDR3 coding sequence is TGTGCCAGCAGCCCCCGGACACCGCCAGATACGCAGTATTTT.

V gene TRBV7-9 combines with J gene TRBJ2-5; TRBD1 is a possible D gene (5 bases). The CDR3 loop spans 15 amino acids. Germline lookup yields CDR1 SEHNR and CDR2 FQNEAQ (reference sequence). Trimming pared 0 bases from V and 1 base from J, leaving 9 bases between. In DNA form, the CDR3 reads TGTGCCAGCAGCTTAGCCACAGGCAGCCAAGAGACCCAGTACTTC. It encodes CASSLATGSQETQYF.

CDR3 in amino acids: CASSRLAGATDTQYF. CDR3 nucleotides: TGCGCCAGCAGCCGACTAGCGGGAGCAACAGATACGCAGTATTTT. The chain combines TRBV5-1 with TRBJ2-3; 12 nucleotides agree with TRBD2. In germline, CDR1 is SGHRS, CDR2 YFSETQ. J gave up 3 bases and V 4 bases, and 3 bases lay outside the gene matches. This CDR3 comprises 15 residues. Using reference TRBV5-1 and TRBJ2-3 for the parts outside the CDR3, the full variable domain is KAGVTQTPRYLIKTRGQQVTLSCSPISGHRSVSWYQQTPGQGLQFLFEYFSETQRNKGNFPGRFSGRQFSNSRSEMNVSTLELGDSALYLCASSRLAGATDTQYFGPGTRLTVL.

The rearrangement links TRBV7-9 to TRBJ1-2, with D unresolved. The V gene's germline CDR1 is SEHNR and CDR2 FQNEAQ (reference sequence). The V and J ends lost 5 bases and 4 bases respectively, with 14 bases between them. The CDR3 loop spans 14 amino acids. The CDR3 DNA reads TGTGCCAGCAGCCCTGCATTGGCGGGCTATGGCTACACCTTC. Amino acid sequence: CASSPALAGYGYTF.

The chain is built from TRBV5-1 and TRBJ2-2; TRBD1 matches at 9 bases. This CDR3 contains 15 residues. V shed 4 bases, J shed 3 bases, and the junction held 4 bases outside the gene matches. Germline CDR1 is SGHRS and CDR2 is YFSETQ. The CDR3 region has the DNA TGCGCCAGCAGCGTCCGGGACAGGGACACCGGGGAGCTGTTTTTT. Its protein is CASSVRDRDTGELFF.

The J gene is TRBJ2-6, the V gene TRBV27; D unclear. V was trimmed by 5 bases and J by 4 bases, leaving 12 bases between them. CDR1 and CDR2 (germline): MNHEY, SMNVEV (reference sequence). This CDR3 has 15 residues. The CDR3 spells CASSPPPPGANVLTF. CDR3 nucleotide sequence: TGTGCCAGCAGTCCTCCCCCTCCGGGGGCCAACGTCCTGACTTTC. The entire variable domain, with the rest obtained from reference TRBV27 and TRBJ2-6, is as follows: EAQVTQNPRYLITVTGKKLTVTCSQNMNHEYMSWYRQDPGLGLRQIYYSMNVEVTDKGDVPEGYKVSRKEKRNFPLILESPSPNQTSLYFCASSPPPPGANVLTFGAGSRLTVL.

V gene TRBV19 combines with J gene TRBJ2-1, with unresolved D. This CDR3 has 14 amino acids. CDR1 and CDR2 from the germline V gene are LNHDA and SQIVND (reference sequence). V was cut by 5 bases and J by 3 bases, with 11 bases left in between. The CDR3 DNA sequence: TGTGCCAGTAGTCTTCCTAATTTCTACAATGAGCAGTTCTTC. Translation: CASSLPNFYNEQFF.

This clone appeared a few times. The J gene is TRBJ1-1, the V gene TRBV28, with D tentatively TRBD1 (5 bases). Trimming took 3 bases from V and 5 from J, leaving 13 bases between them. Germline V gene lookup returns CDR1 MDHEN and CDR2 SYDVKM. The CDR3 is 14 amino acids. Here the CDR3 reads CASSFVGRDTEAFF. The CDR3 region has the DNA TGTGCCAGCAGTTTCGTGGGGCGCGATACTGAAGCTTTCTTT.

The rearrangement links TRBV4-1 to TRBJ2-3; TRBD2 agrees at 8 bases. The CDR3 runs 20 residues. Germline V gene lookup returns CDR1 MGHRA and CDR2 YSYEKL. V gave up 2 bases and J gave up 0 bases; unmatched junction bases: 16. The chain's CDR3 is CASSQLPGGGGRISTDTQYF. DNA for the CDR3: TGCGCCAGCAGCCAATTACCCGGGGGGGGCGGGAGGATCAGCACAGATACGCAGTATTTT.

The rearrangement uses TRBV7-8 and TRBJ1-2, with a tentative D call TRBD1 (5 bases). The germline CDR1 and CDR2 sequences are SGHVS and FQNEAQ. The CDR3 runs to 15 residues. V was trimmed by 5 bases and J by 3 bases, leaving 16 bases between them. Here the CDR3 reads CASSPTLTADYGYTF. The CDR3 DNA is TGTGCCAGCAGCCCAACCTTGACAGCTGACTATGGCTACACCTTC.

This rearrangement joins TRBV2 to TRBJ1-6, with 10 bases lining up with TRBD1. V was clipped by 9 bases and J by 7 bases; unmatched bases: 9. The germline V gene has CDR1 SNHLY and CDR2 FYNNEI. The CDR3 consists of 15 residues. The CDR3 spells CARRQGASRNSPLHF. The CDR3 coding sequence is TGTGCCAGACGACAGGGGGCTTCTCGGAATTCACCCCTCCACTTT.

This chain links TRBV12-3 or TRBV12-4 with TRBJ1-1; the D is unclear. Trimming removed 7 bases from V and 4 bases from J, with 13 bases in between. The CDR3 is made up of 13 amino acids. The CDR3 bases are TGTGCCAGCACCCAACCCCCCGGCACTGAAGCTTTCTTT. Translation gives CASTQPPGTEAFF.

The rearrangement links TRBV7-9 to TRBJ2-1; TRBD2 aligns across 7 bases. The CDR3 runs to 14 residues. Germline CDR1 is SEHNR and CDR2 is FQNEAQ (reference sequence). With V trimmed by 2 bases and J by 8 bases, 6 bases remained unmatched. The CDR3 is CASSLNPGGDEQFF. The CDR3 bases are TGTGCCAGCAGCTTAAATCCGGGAGGCGATGAGCAGTTCTTC.

This chain's CDR3 is CASIKFSSGGGTDTQYF. The CDR3 nucleotides read TGTGCCAGCATAAAGTTCTCTAGCGGGGGGGGCACAGATACGCAGTATTTT. The V call is TRBV28, the J call TRBJ2-3; 12 nucleotides align to TRBD2. Germline-derived CDR1 and CDR2 are MDHEN and SYDVKM. V lost 7 bases and J lost 1; bases outside the gene matches: 9. The CDR3 covers 17 residues.

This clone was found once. DNA of the CDR3: TGTGCCAGCAGTCTGGGACAGGGGGTTGGAGCTTTCTTT. This codes for CASSLGQGVGAFF. The chain links TRBV7-9 to TRBJ1-1; 11 bases line up with TRBD1. Germline CDR1 is SEHNR and CDR2 is FQNEAQ (reference sequence). V was clipped by 6 bases and J by 10 bases; unmatched bases: 7. The length of the CDR3 is 13 residues.

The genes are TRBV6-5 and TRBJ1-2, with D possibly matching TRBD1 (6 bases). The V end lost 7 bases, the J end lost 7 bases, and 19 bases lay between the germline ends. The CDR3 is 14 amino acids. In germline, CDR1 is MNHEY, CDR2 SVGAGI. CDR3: CASTPTDSRGGYTF. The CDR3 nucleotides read TGTGCCAGCACCCCTACGGACAGTAGAGGTGGCTACACCTTC.

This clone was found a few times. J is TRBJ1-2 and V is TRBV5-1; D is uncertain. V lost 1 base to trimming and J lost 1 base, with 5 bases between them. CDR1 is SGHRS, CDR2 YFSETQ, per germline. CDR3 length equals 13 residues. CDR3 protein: CASSLRSNYGYTF. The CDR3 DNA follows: TGCGCCAGCAGCTTGAGGAGTAACTATGGCTACACCTTC.

Written as DNA, the CDR3 is TGTGCCAGCAGTGAGAGACAGGTCAACATTCAGTACTTC. This codes for CASSERQVNIQYF. The chain uses TRBV2 and TRBJ2-4, with TRBD1 as a possible D gene (6 bases). The CDR3 totals 13 residues. Between the trimmed V and J ends, which lost 3 bases and 7 bases, there was a span of 10 bases. The germline V gene has CDR1 SNHLY and CDR2 FYNNEI.

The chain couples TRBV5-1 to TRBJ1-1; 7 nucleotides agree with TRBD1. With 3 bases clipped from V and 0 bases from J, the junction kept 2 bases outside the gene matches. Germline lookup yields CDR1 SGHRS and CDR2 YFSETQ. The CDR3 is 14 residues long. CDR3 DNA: TGCGCCAGCAGCTGGGACAGACTGAACACTGAAGCTTTCTTT. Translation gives CASSWDRLNTEAFF.

The DNA for the CDR3 is TGTGCCAGCAGCCAGGGAAGCTCGCGGGGCTACGAGCAGTACTTC. Protein: CASSQGSSRGYEQYF. The chain joins TRBV7-2 to TRBJ2-7; the D gene is possibly TRBD2 (6 bases). V lost 5 bases, J lost 3 bases, and 17 bases lay in between. Germline-derived CDR1 and CDR2 are SGHTA and FQGNSA. There are 15 residues in the CDR3.